Following are 21 T cell receptor beta chains from one sample sequenced in a study of T cell clonotyping in hematopoietic cell transplantation (dated by TCRdb to the early 2020s). Libraries were made using the immunoSEQ multiplex PCR assay. Not all clones reach the TCRdb copy of this immuneACCESS table, which keeps in-frame sequences only. Checked studies attribute under half of the gap to unresolved V genes and leave the rest unexplained. Counted in this sample were more than 25,000 clones; 60% to 80% of them appeared once. Jointly, the top ten make up approximately 6.2% of the sample. The time point label here, explained by the study, means: recipient sample about 28 days before transplant, after cytoreduction. The input for sequencing was peripheral blood mononuclear cells, taken before stem cell transplant. The receptors shown here come from a man in his fifties or sixties with myelodysplastic syndrome. Some clones in this sample may be carry-over from other donors' samples.

This clone was found a few times. V usage is TRBV4-3 and J usage is TRBJ2-6; no reliable D call. V lost 0 bases to trimming and J lost 0 bases, with 3 bases between them. The CDR3 extends over 15 amino acids. Germline V gene sequence: CDR1 LGHNA, CDR2 YSLEER. The CDR3 DNA follows: TGCGCCAGCAGCCAAGATATCTCTGGGGCCAACGTCCTGACTTTC. This gives the protein CASSQDISGANVLTF.

This chain links TRBV7-2 with TRBJ2-7; D remains unclear. The CDR3 has 16 residues. Trimming removed 1 base from V and 4 bases from J, with 17 bases in between. Germline CDR1 SGHTA, CDR2 FQGNSA. The CDR3 DNA follows: TGTGCCAGCAGCTTAGGGGCGCTAATACCGATTTACGAGCAGTACTTC. Its protein is CASSLGALIPIYEQYF.

CDR3 nucleotides: TGCAGCGTTGTTGGGACGGTCTATGGCTACACCTTC. This translates into CSVVGTVYGYTF. The V and J genes are TRBV29-1 and TRBJ1-2; D is perhaps TRBD1 (5 bases). Germline CDR1 is SQVTM and CDR2 is ANQGSEA. V lost 4 bases and J 4 bases, leaving 10 bases between the germline ends. CDR3 length equals 12 residues.

This clone has just a few counts. The chain joins TRBV30 to TRBJ1-5; D is possibly TRBD1 (5 bases). V dropped 0 bases and J dropped 9 bases, with 18 bases sitting between them. The germline V gene encodes CDR1 GTSNPN and CDR2 SVGIG (reference sequence). The CDR3 extends over 15 amino acids. The CDR3 sequence is CAWSVLGDLGPPQHF. CDR3 bases: TGTGCCTGGAGTGTACTGGGGGATCTAGGTCCGCCCCAGCATTTT.

The V and J genes are TRBV5-8 and TRBJ2-5; 9 nucleotides line up with TRBD1. CDR3 length: 16 amino acids. From germline, CDR1 is SGHTS and CDR2 YDEGEE. The V segment lost 3 bases and the J segment 8 bases; nucleotides outside the gene matches: 14. CDR3 coding DNA: TGTGCCAGCAGCTCCCCCGGGACAGGGACCAAGAGAACCCAGTACTTC. Translation: CASSSPGTGTKRTQYF.

The chain carries TRBV6-1 and TRBJ1-1; unclear D gene. This CDR3 is built from 15 residues. Trimming took off 2 bases at V and 4 bases at J, with 14 bases between the two ends. Germline V gives CDR1 MNHNS, CDR2 SASEGT. CDR3 nucleotide sequence: TGTGCCAGCAGTGAATGGTTGCGGAACCTCACTGAAGCTTTCTTT. This sequence encodes CASSEWLRNLTEAFF.

The genes are TRBV6-5 and TRBJ1-2; D might be TRBD1 (6 bases). CDR1 is MNHEY and CDR2 is SVGAGI in the germline V gene. The V and J ends lost 0 bases and 5 bases respectively, with 13 bases between them. The length of the CDR3 is 15 residues. CDR3 loop: CASSYSQGLGYGYTF. CDR3 sequence (DNA): TGTGCCAGCAGTTACTCCCAGGGGCTAGGGTATGGCTACACCTTC.

The chain links TRBV28 to TRBJ2-7; TRBD1 agrees at 7 bases. CDR1 and CDR2 (germline): MDHEN, SYDVKM. CDR3 size: 14 residues. Trimming removed 5 bases from V and 5 bases from J; junction bases left unmatched: 9. The CDR3 bases are TGTGCCAGCAGTCTAAACAGGGGATCTGACGAGCAGTACTTC. Its translation is CASSLNRGSDEQYF.

The chain combines TRBV30 with TRBJ1-2; TRBD1 aligns across 7 bases. Germline values: CDR1 GTSNPN, CDR2 SVGIG (reference sequence). The J segment lost 4 bases and the V segment lost 2 bases, leaving 10 bases of the junction unmatched. The CDR3 covers 15 residues. This chain's CDR3 is CAWSPPTGTLYGYTF. The CDR3 nucleotides are TGTGCCTGGAGTCCGCCGACAGGGACTCTCTATGGCTACACCTTC.

This rearrangement joins TRBV6-1 to TRBJ2-5, with unresolved D. Germline-derived CDR1 and CDR2 are MNHNS and SASEGT. CDR3 length: 11 amino acids. V lost 8 bases and J lost 5, with 9 bases in between. The CDR3, as DNA: TGTGCCAGCGTAATCGGGGAGACCCAGTACTTC. It translates to CASVIGETQYF.

This clone was seen more than once but under ten times. The rearrangement joins TRBV4-1 to TRBJ1-1; no definite D call. Trimming left V 3 bases short and J 0 bases short, with 5 bases between. The germline V gene has CDR1 MGHRA and CDR2 YSYEKL. The CDR3 has 13 amino acids. The CDR3 loop is CASSQKMNTEAFF. The CDR3 coding sequence is TGCGCCAGCAGCCAGAAGATGAACACTGAAGCTTTCTTT.

J is TRBJ2-7 and V is TRBV27; 7 bases map to TRBD2. The junction had 24 bases not matched to a gene; V was cut back by 7 bases and J by 6 bases. Per germline, CDR1 MNHEY and CDR2 SMNVEV (reference sequence). CDR3 size: 18 residues. This CDR3 reads CASTSLTGGGGGVTEQYF. In DNA, the CDR3 is TGTGCCAGCACCTCCCTCACGGGGGGTGGAGGAGGGGTTACCGAGCAGTACTTC.

V is TRBV28 and J is TRBJ1-2; 8 bases match TRBD1. V trimming: 0 bases; J trimming: 8 bases; junction bases outside the gene matches: 2. Germline-derived CDR1 and CDR2 are MDHEN and SYDVKM. This CDR3 region has 13 residues. CDR3 in amino acids: CASSLWTGEGYTF. CDR3 DNA: TGTGCCAGCAGTTTATGGACAGGGGAAGGCTACACCTTC.

The J gene is TRBJ2-1, the V gene TRBV30; TRBD2 aligns across 7 bases. V trimming: 0 bases; J trimming: 9 bases; junction bases outside the gene matches: 8. Germline-derived CDR1 and CDR2 are GTSNPN and SVGIG (reference sequence). The CDR3 runs to 14 residues. The CDR3 spells CAWSVLNGRSEQFF. DNA for the CDR3: TGTGCCTGGAGTGTACTGAACGGGAGGAGTGAGCAGTTCTTC.

The J gene is TRBJ2-7, the V gene TRBV4-1, with D tentatively TRBD1 (5 bases). CDR3 length equals 14 residues. The V gene lost 0 bases and the J gene lost 5 bases, with 11 bases spanning the gap. The germline CDR1 and CDR2 sequences are MGHRA and YSYEKL. The CDR3 nucleotides read TGCGCCAGCAGCCAAGACAGGGTAGGGCACGAGCAGTACTTC. Residues: CASSQDRVGHEQYF.

Only one count was recorded for this clone. This chain connects TRBV7-2 to TRBJ2-6, with 10 nucleotides matching TRBD1. The CDR3 sequence is 17 residues long. V lost 5 bases and J lost 3; bases outside the gene matches: 7. Germline V gene lookup returns CDR1 SGHTA and CDR2 FQGNSA. The CDR3 reads CASSIRQGANGANVLTF. The CDR3 region has the DNA TGTGCCAGCAGCATAAGACAGGGGGCGAATGGGGCCAACGTCCTGACTTTC. The full variable domain, in which reference TRBV7-2 and TRBJ2-6 provide the parts outside the CDR3, is GAGVSQSPSNKVTEKGKDVELRCDPISGHTALYWYRQSLGQGLEFLIYFQGNSAPDKSGLPSDRFSAERTGGSVSTLTIQRTQQEDSAVYLCASSIRQGANGANVLTFGAGSRLTVL.

The gene calls are TRBV2 and TRBJ2-5; 11 positions match TRBD2. The V segment lost 6 bases and the J segment 4 bases; nucleotides outside the gene matches: 7. Per germline, CDR1 SNHLY and CDR2 FYNNEI. The CDR3 runs 15 residues. The CDR3 is CASSLLAGGLETQYF. Written as DNA, the CDR3 is TGTGCCAGCAGCCTCCTAGCGGGGGGTCTAGAGACCCAGTACTTC.

The chain has TRBV28 and TRBJ1-1, with D hard to call. Between the trimmed V and J ends, which lost 10 bases and 3 bases, there was a span of 12 bases. This CDR3 has 12 residues. Germline CDR1 reads MDHEN; CDR2 reads SYDVKM. CDR3 DNA sequence: TGTGCCACCAGCCCGGGTTACACTGAAGCTTTCTTT. This translates into CATSPGYTEAFF.

J is TRBJ1-1 and V is TRBV7-9; D possibly corresponds to TRBD1 (5 bases). Germline-derived CDR1 and CDR2 are SEHNR and FQNEAQ (reference sequence). Trimming left V 2 bases short and J 7 bases short, with 14 bases between. This CDR3 contains 14 residues. CDR3 DNA sequence: TGTGCCAGCAGCTTATCCACCGACAGCATTGAAGCTTTCTTT. Protein sequence: CASSLSTDSIEAFF.

The J gene is TRBJ1-5, the V gene TRBV6-5, with D uncertain. This CDR3 has 15 amino acids. Trimming shortened V by 5 bases and J by 2 bases, and 13 bases separated the two germline ends. The germline V gene has CDR1 MNHEY and CDR2 SVGAGI. The CDR3 coding sequence is TGTGCCAGCAGTAGAGACCCCTATGGCAATCAGCCCCAGCATTTT. It is translated as CASSRDPYGNQPQHF.

This chain connects TRBV6-5 to TRBJ1-2, with TRBD1 matching over 8 bases. This CDR3 contains 14 residues. The V segment lost 0 bases and the J segment 4 bases; nucleotides outside the gene matches: 1. CDR1 is MNHEY and CDR2 is SVGAGI in the germline V gene. This chain's CDR3 is CASSYSDRAYGYTF. CDR3 DNA: TGTGCCAGCAGTTACTCGGACAGGGCCTATGGCTACACCTTC.